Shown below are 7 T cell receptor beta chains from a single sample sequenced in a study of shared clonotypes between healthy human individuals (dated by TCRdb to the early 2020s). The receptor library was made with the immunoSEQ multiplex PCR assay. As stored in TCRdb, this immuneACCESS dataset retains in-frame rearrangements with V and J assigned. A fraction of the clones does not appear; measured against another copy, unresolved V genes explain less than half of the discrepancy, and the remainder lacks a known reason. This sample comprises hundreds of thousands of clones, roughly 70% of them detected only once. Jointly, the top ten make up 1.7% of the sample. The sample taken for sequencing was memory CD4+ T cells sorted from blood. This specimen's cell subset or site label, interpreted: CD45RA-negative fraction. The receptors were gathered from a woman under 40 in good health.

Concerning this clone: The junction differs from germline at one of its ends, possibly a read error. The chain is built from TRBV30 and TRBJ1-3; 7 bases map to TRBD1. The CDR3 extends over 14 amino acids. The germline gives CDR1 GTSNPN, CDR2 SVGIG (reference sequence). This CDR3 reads CAWSRGGSENTIYF. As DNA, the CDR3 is TGTGCCTGGAGCAGGGGGGGCTCTGAAAACACCATATATTTT.

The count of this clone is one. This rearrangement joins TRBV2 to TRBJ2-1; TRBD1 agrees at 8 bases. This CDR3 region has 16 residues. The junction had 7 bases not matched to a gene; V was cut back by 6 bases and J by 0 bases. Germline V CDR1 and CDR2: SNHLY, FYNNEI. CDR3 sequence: CASSPRQGSSYNEQFF. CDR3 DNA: TGTGCCAGCAGCCCTAGACAGGGGAGCTCCTACAATGAGCAGTTCTTC. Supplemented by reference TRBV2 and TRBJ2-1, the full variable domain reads EPEVTQTPSHQVTQMGQEVILRCVPISNHLYFYWYRQILGQKVEFLVSFYNNEISEKSEIFDDQFSVERPDGSNFTLKIRSTKLEDSAMYFCASSPRQGSSYNEQFFGPGTRLTVL.

The CDR3 DNA follows: TGCGCCAGCAGCCAGACGAACACCGGGGAGCTGTTTTTT. It encodes CASSQTNTGELFF. The rearrangement links TRBV5-1 to TRBJ2-2; D is undetermined. This CDR3 has 13 amino acids. The germline V and J ends were trimmed by 4 bases and 0 bases, with 4 bases remaining between them. CDR1 and CDR2 (germline): SGHRS, YFSETQ. Together with reference TRBV5-1 and TRBJ2-2, the CDR3 gives the full variable domain: KAGVTQTPRYLIKTRGQQVTLSCSPISGHRSVSWYQQTPGQGLQFLFEYFSETQRNKGNFPGRFSGRQFSNSRSEMNVSTLELGDSALYLCASSQTNTGELFFGEGSRLTVL.

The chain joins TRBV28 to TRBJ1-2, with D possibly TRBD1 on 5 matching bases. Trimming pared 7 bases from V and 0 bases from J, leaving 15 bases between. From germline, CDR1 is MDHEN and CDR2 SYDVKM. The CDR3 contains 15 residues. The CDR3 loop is CASTTPGRPNYGYTF. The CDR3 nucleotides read TGTGCCAGCACCACACCAGGGAGGCCTAACTATGGCTACACCTTC.

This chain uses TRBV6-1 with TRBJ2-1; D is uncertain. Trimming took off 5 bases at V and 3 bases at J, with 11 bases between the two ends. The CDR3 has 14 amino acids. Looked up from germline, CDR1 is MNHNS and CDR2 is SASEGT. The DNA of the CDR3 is TGTGCCAGCAGTACGCAAGGAATCTACAATGAGCAGTTCTTC. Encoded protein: CASSTQGIYNEQFF.

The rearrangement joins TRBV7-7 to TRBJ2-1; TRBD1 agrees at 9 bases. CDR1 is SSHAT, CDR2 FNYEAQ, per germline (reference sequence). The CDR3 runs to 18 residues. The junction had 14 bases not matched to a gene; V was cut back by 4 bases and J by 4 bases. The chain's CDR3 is CASSSGAQGAREYNEQFF. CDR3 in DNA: TGTGCCAGCAGCTCAGGGGCACAGGGGGCGAGGGAGTACAATGAGCAGTTCTTC.

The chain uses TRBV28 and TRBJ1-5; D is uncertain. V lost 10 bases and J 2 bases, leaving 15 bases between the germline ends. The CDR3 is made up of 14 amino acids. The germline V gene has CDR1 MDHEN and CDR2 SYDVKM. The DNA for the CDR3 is TGTGCCACCCATGGTGGTTCTGGCAATCAGCCCCAGCATTTT. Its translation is CATHGGSGNQPQHF.